Listed here is a single T cell receptor (beta chain). Each CDR3 protein is one row after TCRdb ran MiXCR on the 5' RACE reads. The top ten hold around 30% of the sample, which has roughly 230,000 distinct CDR3 sequences, about a sixth seen once. The data originate from a study of CD8 T cells in ankylosing spondylitis. The CDR3 contains 12 residues. The ends were cut back, 4 bases at V and 3 bases at J, with 10 bases in the middle. Germline CDR1 is SQVTM and CDR2 is ANQGSEA. This receptor was identified in a male donor with ankylosing spondylitis or in good health (not recorded which). The sequenced sample was blood, either unsorted or a sorted T cell fraction (not recorded which). This chain joins TRBV29-1 and TRBJ2-7; D not certain. CDR3 sequence (DNA): TGCAGCGTTGCTCTGGGAAGCTACGAGCAGTACTTC. Translated: CSVALGSYEQYF.